The TCR beta chain described here comes from a study of cytomegalovirus exposure and HLA in healthy donors. Study observations and caveats: There were 164 TCR beta chains listed as cytomegalovirus-associated.

In the case of this clone: Its antigen is as yet unknown.

CDR3 length: 15 amino acids. V trimming: 4 bases; J trimming: 2 bases; junction bases outside the gene matches: 2. Germline loops: CDR1 SGDLS, CDR2 YYNGEE. PCR amplification relied on 60 Vbeta primers (plus 13 Jbeta primers). Profiling relied on immunoSEQ multiplex PCR, and the TCRdb table lists in-frame clones only, not all of them. The repertoire holds around 150,000 clones, with 60% to 85% as singletons. Nominally healthy donors were sampled, though unrecorded immune exposures were likely. This clonotype was sampled from a woman in her 30s in good health and CMV-seronegative. V is TRBV9 and J is TRBJ1-3, with 11 bases fitting TRBD1. The source material was PBMCs. The CDR3 sequence is CASSMDRGPGNTIYF. CDR3 DNA sequence: TGTGCCAGCAGCATGGACAGGGGGCCTGGAAACACCATATATTTT.